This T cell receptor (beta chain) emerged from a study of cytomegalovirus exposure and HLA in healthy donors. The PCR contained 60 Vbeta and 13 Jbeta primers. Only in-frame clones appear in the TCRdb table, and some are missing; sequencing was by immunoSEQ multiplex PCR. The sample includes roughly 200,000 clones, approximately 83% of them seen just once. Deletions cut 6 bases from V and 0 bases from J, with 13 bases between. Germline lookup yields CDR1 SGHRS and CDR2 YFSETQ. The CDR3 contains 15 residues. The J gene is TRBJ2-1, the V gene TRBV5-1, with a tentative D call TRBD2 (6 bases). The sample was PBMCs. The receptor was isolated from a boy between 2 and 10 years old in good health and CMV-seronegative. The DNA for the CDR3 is TGCGCCAGCAACCCGGACGGGGGCTCCTACAATGAGCAGTTCTTC. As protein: CASNPDGGSYNEQFF.